This T cell receptor (beta chain) originates from a study of cytomegalovirus exposure and HLA in healthy donors. Whole-study results and caveats: In an earlier analysis, in several hundred donors, most V segments appeared productive either ~87% or ~30% of the time. Some public TCRs appeared in many individuals, while most sequences were rare.

Researchers ran the PCR with 60 Vbeta and 13 Jbeta primers. The assay was immunoSEQ multiplex PCR, and TCRdb's table has in-frame clones only and misses some. In the table there are 120,000 to 150,000 clones, about 79% of which are singletons. There are 15 residues in the CDR3. The V and J ends lost 5 bases and 3 bases respectively, with 16 bases between them. From germline, CDR1 is MNHGY and CDR2 SAAAGT. About this clone: Its antigen is undetermined.

The sequence came from a male donor in good health and CMV-seronegative. The material sequenced was PBMCs. This chain connects TRBV6-8 to TRBJ1-1, with a tentative D call TRBD1 (5 bases). In DNA, the CDR3 is TGTGCCAGCAGTGGGCGTGCGGGGGGGGACACTGAAGCTTTCTTT. Its translation: CASSGRAGGDTEAFF.